The rows below give T cell receptor beta chains drawn from one sample of a study of Graves' ophthalmopathy and Graves' hyperthyroidism. MiXCR, applied by TCRdb to the multiplex PCR reads, yields one record per CDR3 protein. The sample contains a few hundred thousand distinct CDR3 sequences, less than 45% of which appear only once. Sequenced sample: peripheral blood or thyroid tissue (not recorded which). Receptors originate from an adult man with Graves' hyperthyroidism. Both conserved end residues are part of each CDR3. The D gene is left open where the match is weak. Part of the rows lack a size; the others show once, few, many or a class for expanded clones.

j_gene: TRBJ1-5; d_gene: TRBD1; abundance: .; v_gene: TRBV24-1; CDR3nt: TGTGCCACCAGTGACACCACGGGACAGGAAAATCAGCCCCAGCATTTT; CDR3aa: CATSDTTGQENQPQHF
j_gene: TRBJ2-7; d_gene: TRBD2; abundance: many; v_gene: TRBV5-1; CDR3nt: TGCGCCAGCGGCGTCGGGGGAGGGTACGAGCAGTACTTC; CDR3aa: CASGVGGGYEQYF
j_gene: TRBJ1-2; d_gene: .; abundance: .; v_gene: TRBV18; CDR3nt: TGTGCCAGCTCACCAAACCACGGAGGGAATTTCTACACCTTC; CDR3aa: CASSPNHGGNFYTF
j_gene: TRBJ2-5; d_gene: TRBD2; abundance: many; v_gene: TRBV5-1; CDR3nt: TGCGCCAGCAGAATCGGGGCGGGAGGCCAAGAGACCCAGTACTTC; CDR3aa: CASRIGAGGQETQYF
j_gene: TRBJ2-2; d_gene: .; abundance: many; v_gene: TRBV10-3; CDR3nt: TGTGCCATCAGTGAACTCGGCAGTGGCGGGGAGCTGTTTTTT; CDR3aa: CAISELGSGGELFF
j_gene: TRBJ2-5; d_gene: TRBD2; abundance: many; v_gene: TRBV25-1; CDR3nt: TGTGCCAGCAGTGCATCCCCCGGACTAGCGGGGAGACAAGAGACCCAGTACTTC; CDR3aa: CASSASPGLAGRQETQYF
j_gene: TRBJ2-2; d_gene: .; abundance: .; v_gene: TRBV5-1; CDR3nt: TGCGCCAGCAACGGCCAGGACACCGGGGAGCTGTTTTTT; CDR3aa: CASNGQDTGELFF
j_gene: TRBJ2-7; d_gene: .; abundance: .; v_gene: TRBV25-1; CDR3nt: TGTGCCAGCAGTTTAAGTCACGGACAAGGGGTGTACGAGCAGTACTTC; CDR3aa: CASSLSHGQGVYEQYF
j_gene: TRBJ1-2; d_gene: .; abundance: .; v_gene: TRBV6-6; CDR3nt: TGTGCCTCATCTAGGTCGGGACGGGATGGCTACACCTTC; CDR3aa: CASSRSGRDGYTF
j_gene: TRBJ2-2; d_gene: TRBD1; abundance: many; v_gene: TRBV24-1; CDR3nt: TGTGCCACCAGTGACCGGACAGGGTCTCCCGGGGAGCTGTTTTTT; CDR3aa: CATSDRTGSPGELFF
j_gene: TRBJ2-7; d_gene: TRBD1; abundance: few; v_gene: TRBV28; CDR3nt: TGTGCTGTCCGGGACAGGGACTACTACGAGCAGTACTTC; CDR3aa: CAVRDRDYYEQYF
j_gene: TRBJ2-7; d_gene: TRBD1; abundance: few; v_gene: TRBV7-8; CDR3nt: TGTGCCAGCAGCTTAACTCCGGGACAGGGGGTCCACGAGCAGTACTTC; CDR3aa: CASSLTPGQGVHEQYF
j_gene: TRBJ2-5; d_gene: .; abundance: many; v_gene: TRBV12-3/TRBV12-4; CDR3nt: TGTGCCAGCAGTTTTGGACTCCAGACGGTGACCCAGTACTTC; CDR3aa: CASSFGLQTVTQYF
j_gene: TRBJ1-2; d_gene: .; abundance: .; v_gene: TRBV2; CDR3nt: TGTGCCAGCAATAAAGGGGCTAGCGTCAATGGCTACACCTTC; CDR3aa: CASNKGASVNGYTF
j_gene: TRBJ1-1; d_gene: .; abundance: many; v_gene: TRBV9; CDR3nt: TGTGCCAGCAGCGTAGGGGACCCAAACACTGAAGCTTTCTTT; CDR3aa: CASSVGDPNTEAFF
j_gene: TRBJ2-7; d_gene: .; abundance: .; v_gene: TRBV7-2; CDR3nt: TGTGCCAGCAGCTTATACCGGGACTCTAAGCTAATGAGCTCCTACGAGCAGTACTTC; CDR3aa: CASSLYRDSKLMSSYEQYF
j_gene: TRBJ1-2; d_gene: .; abundance: many; v_gene: TRBV6-5; CDR3nt: TGTGCCAGCAGTTACTCGAGAGCCAACTATGGCTACACCTTC; CDR3aa: CASSYSRANYGYTF
j_gene: TRBJ2-3; d_gene: TRBD2; abundance: .; v_gene: TRBV24-1; CDR3nt: TGTGCCACCAGTCCGCGGGAGTTAGATACGCAGTATTTT; CDR3aa: CATSPRELDTQYF
j_gene: TRBJ2-7; d_gene: TRBD1; abundance: many; v_gene: TRBV19; CDR3nt: TGTGCCAGTAGTACAGGGGGCGCGAACTACGAGCAGTACTTC; CDR3aa: CASSTGGANYEQYF
j_gene: TRBJ1-2; d_gene: .; abundance: many; v_gene: TRBV11-2; CDR3nt: TGTGCCAGCAGCTTAGCGGGGTCCTATGGCTACACCTTC; CDR3aa: CASSLAGSYGYTF
j_gene: TRBJ1-2; d_gene: TRBD1; abundance: many; v_gene: TRBV19; CDR3nt: TGTGCCAGTACCCCGGGACAGAGCTATGGCTACATCTTC; CDR3aa: CASTPGQSYGYIF
j_gene: TRBJ1-5; d_gene: TRBD1; abundance: .; v_gene: TRBV6-5; CDR3nt: TGTGCCAGCAGTAAAGCCTCCCGGACAGGCGTCCAGCCCCAGCATTTT; CDR3aa: CASSKASRTGVQPQHF
j_gene: TRBJ1-2; d_gene: TRBD1; abundance: .; v_gene: TRBV7-9; CDR3nt: TGTGCCAGCGGCTTCAGACAGGGGAGTGGAGGCTATGGCTACACCTTC; CDR3aa: CASGFRQGSGGYGYTF
j_gene: TRBJ2-6; d_gene: .; abundance: .; v_gene: TRBV7-6; CDR3nt: TGTGCCAGCAGCTTAGCAGAGGACCTGACTTTC; CDR3aa: CASSLAEDLTF
j_gene: TRBJ1-6; d_gene: TRBD1; abundance: many; v_gene: TRBV5-1; CDR3nt: TGCGCCAGCAGCGTTCAGGGGGCAGGTTCACCCCTCCACTTT; CDR3aa: CASSVQGAGSPLHF
j_gene: TRBJ1-2; d_gene: TRBD1; abundance: .; v_gene: TRBV29-1; CDR3nt: TGCAGCGGGGGACAGGCATTTGGCTACACCTTC; CDR3aa: CSGGQAFGYTF
j_gene: TRBJ1-1; d_gene: .; abundance: .; v_gene: TRBV5-5; CDR3nt: TGTGCCAGCAGCTTGGTGGCGACGGGACTGAACACTGAAGCTTTCTTT; CDR3aa: CASSLVATGLNTEAFF
j_gene: TRBJ1-1; d_gene: .; abundance: .; v_gene: TRBV28; CDR3nt: TGTGCCAGCAGTTTTTTGGGAGAGAACACTGAAGCTTTCTTT; CDR3aa: CASSFLGENTEAFF
j_gene: TRBJ2-2; d_gene: TRBD1; abundance: few; v_gene: TRBV12-3/TRBV12-4; CDR3nt: TGTGCCAGCAGTTCAGACAGGGGTTTAACCGGGGAGCTGTTTTTT; CDR3aa: CASSSDRGLTGELFF